The rows below give T cell receptor beta chains drawn from one sample of a study of T cells in Graves' hyperthyroidism and ophthalmopathy. TCRdb reprocessed the multiplex PCR reads with MiXCR, giving one entry per CDR3 protein. Among around 340,000 distinct CDR3 sequences listed, roughly 21% were seen once. Source material: blood. The receptors were gathered from a woman aged 50 to 60 with Graves' hyperthyroidism. The CDR3 runs from the conserved cysteine through the conserved F or W. A D gene is named only where the DNA matches it firmly. Only part of the rows carry a size: once, few, many, or a class if the clone is expanded.

cdr3_aa cdr3_nt d_call j_call v_call clone_size
CASSISGGENTEAFF TGTGCCAGTAGTATATCAGGGGGCGAGAACACTGAAGCTTTCTTT TRBD1 TRBJ1-1 TRBV19 -
CASSRLGMSTYGYTF TGTGCCAGTAGCCGCCTCGGGATGAGTACTTATGGCTACACCTTC - TRBJ1-2 TRBV19 -
CASSQDSQRGTYNEQFF TGTGCCAGCAGCCAAGATTCTCAGCGGGGGACCTACAATGAGCAGTTCTTC TRBD2 TRBJ2-1 TRBV4-2 few
CASSIMSTSQETQYF TGTGCCAGTAGTATTATGTCCACGTCACAAGAGACCCAGTACTTC - TRBJ2-5 TRBV19 -
CASSEVPLRDNSEKLFF TGTGCCAGCAGTGAAGTCCCCCTCCGGGACAATTCTGAAAAACTGTTTTTT - TRBJ1-4 TRBV2 many
CASSYSGRSYGYTF TGTGCCAGCAGTTACTCGGGGAGGAGCTATGGCTACACCTTC - TRBJ1-2 TRBV6-2/TRBV6-3 many
CASREGQGANSPLHF TGTGCCAGCAGAGAGGGACAGGGGGCTAATTCACCCCTCCACTTT TRBD1 TRBJ1-6 TRBV28 many
CASSSVATDTQYF TGCGCCAGCAGCTCGGTGGCAACAGATACGCAGTATTTT - TRBJ2-3 TRBV5-1 many
CASSQGQGPFDTQYF TGTGCCAGCAGCCAAGGACAGGGGCCCTTCGATACGCAGTATTTT TRBD1 TRBJ2-3 TRBV3-1 -
CATSRAGTQETQYF TGTGCCACCAGCCGAGCGGGGACCCAAGAGACCCAGTACTTC TRBD2 TRBJ2-5 TRBV24-1 many
CASSLPQGEGYEQYF TGTGCCAGCAGTTTACCCCAGGGTGAAGGCTACGAGCAGTACTTC - TRBJ2-7 TRBV28 many
CASSLGPFTDTQYF TGTGCCAGCAGCTTAGGCCCCTTCACAGATACGCAGTATTTT - TRBJ2-3 TRBV7-6 many
CAITGSWGTDTQYF TGTGCCATAACAGGTTCTTGGGGCACAGATACGCAGTATTTT - TRBJ2-3 TRBV10-3 few
CASSANNEQFF TGCGCCAGCAGTGCTAACAATGAGCAGTTCTTC - TRBJ2-1 TRBV10-2 many
CASRRDRGSYEQYF TGTGCCAGCAGACGGGACAGGGGCTCCTACGAGCAGTACTTC TRBD1 TRBJ2-7 TRBV25-1 -
CASSLTGGNEKLFF TGTGCCAGCAGCTTGACAGGGGGTAATGAAAAACTGTTTTTT TRBD1 TRBJ1-4 TRBV7-9 -
CASSVDGRAGRTDTQYF TGTGCCAGCAGCGTAGACGGGAGGGCCGGTCGCACAGATACGCAGTATTTT TRBD2 TRBJ2-3 TRBV9 few
CATSRDLGRGWDLGEQYF TGTGCCACCAGCAGAGATCTGGGCAGGGGGTGGGACCTCGGCGAGCAGTACTTC TRBD1 TRBJ2-7 TRBV15 few
CASSDGQGSNIQYF TGTGCCAGCAGTGACGGACAGGGTTCGAACATTCAGTACTTC TRBD1 TRBJ2-4 TRBV6-1 few
CAWSDPTGAYQETQYF TGTGCCTGGAGTGACCCGACCGGGGCGTACCAAGAGACCCAGTACTTC - TRBJ2-5 TRBV30 -
CASSREDTDTQYF TGTGCCAGCTCTCGGGAGGACACAGATACGCAGTATTTT TRBD2 TRBJ2-3 TRBV2 -
CATSFGNTIYF TGTGCCACCTCCTTCGGAAACACCATATATTTT - TRBJ1-3 TRBV24-1 -
CASQRTSGTEQYF TGTGCCAGCCAGAGGACTAGCGGGACCGAGCAGTACTTC TRBD2 TRBJ2-7 TRBV2 many
CASSFRGLDTEAFF TGTGCCAGCAGTTTCAGGGGGCTCGACACTGAAGCTTTCTTT TRBD1 TRBJ1-1 TRBV6-4 many
CASKNQRAGGEQFF TGTGCCAGCAAAAACCAGAGGGCCGGGGGTGAGCAGTTCTTC - TRBJ2-1 TRBV6-1 -
CASSWDNSSGNTIYF TGTGCCAGCAGCTGGGACAATAGCTCTGGAAACACCATATATTTT - TRBJ1-3 TRBV11-3 few
CSARAKRGVLPYEQYF TGCAGTGCTAGAGCTAAGCGGGGGGTACTTCCCTACGAGCAGTACTTC TRBD2 TRBJ2-7 TRBV20-1 many
CASSLGPEGSPLHF TGTGCCAGCAGCTTAGGGCCGGAAGGATCACCCCTCCACTTT - TRBJ1-6 TRBV11-3 many
CASSLCKCQIKTDTEAFF TGTGCCAGCAGTTTATGCAAGTGCCAGATCAAGACGGACACTGAAGCTTTCTTT - TRBJ1-1 TRBV28 -
CASSITGGTEAFF TGTGCCAGCAGCATCACCGGGGGGACTGAAGCTTTCTTT - TRBJ1-1 TRBV7-2 -
CASDPGDQETQYF TGCGCCAGCGACCCGGGGGATCAAGAGACCCAGTACTTC - TRBJ2-5 TRBV5-1 -
CSARVSASGVLYEQYF TGCAGTGCTAGAGTATCGGCTAGCGGGGTTCTATACGAGCAGTACTTC TRBD2 TRBJ2-7 TRBV20-1 many
CASTIWGGRDTEAFF TGTGCCAGCACCATCTGGGGGGGCAGGGACACTGAAGCTTTCTTT - TRBJ1-1 TRBV12-3/TRBV12-4 many
CASSTTGAGANVLTF TGTGCCAGTAGTACGACAGGGGCTGGGGCCAACGTCCTGACTTTC TRBD1 TRBJ2-6 TRBV19 -
CASNPPGLARETQYF TGTGCCAGCAATCCGCCGGGACTAGCACGGGAGACCCAGTACTTC TRBD2 TRBJ2-5 TRBV6-1 many
CASSTRRSTLGEYQETQYF TGTGCCAGCAGCACCCGACGCTCGACCCTCGGCGAGTACCAAGAGACCCAGTACTTC - TRBJ2-5 TRBV28 many
CASSESLGRTSGYTPYEQYF TGTGCCAGCAGTGAAAGCCTGGGTAGGACTAGCGGGTATACTCCCTACGAGCAGTACTTC TRBD2 TRBJ2-7 TRBV6-1 once
CASSVAPGGWNEQYF TGTGCCAGCAGCGTAGCCCCAGGGGGTTGGAACGAGCAGTACTTC TRBD1 TRBJ2-7 TRBV9 few
CASSDGGMNTEAFF TGCGCCAGCAGTGATGGTGGGATGAACACTGAAGCTTTCTTT - TRBJ1-1 TRBV10-1 few
CSARGGVAGVNEQFF TGCAGTGCTAGAGGGGGGGTAGCGGGGGTCAATGAGCAGTTCTTC TRBD2 TRBJ2-1 TRBV20-1 -
CAISDRTGGYEQYF TGTGCCATCAGTGATAGGACAGGGGGCTACGAGCAGTACTTC TRBD1 TRBJ2-7 TRBV10-3 many
CASSSSRDRVGYTF TGTGCCAGCAGCTCCTCCCGGGACAGGGTCGGCTACACCTTC TRBD1 TRBJ1-2 TRBV5-6 few
CASGRGWDTEAFF TGTGCCAGCGGAAGGGGGTGGGACACTGAAGCTTTCTTT - TRBJ1-1 TRBV6-1 -
CASRRTTGTGNTIYF TGTGCCAGCAGACGCACTACAGGGACTGGAAACACCATATATTTT - TRBJ1-3 TRBV2 -